The clone carrying this T cell receptor beta chain was seen a few times. Primed by a sample-barcoded 5' primer and a J-beta primer mix, a second PCR proceeded for roughly 6 to 12 cycles. TCRdb fed the 5' RACE reads into MiXCR, producing one record per CDR3 protein. The sample lists some 760,000 distinct CDR3 sequences; around 25% were seen once. The data belong to a study of blood T cells in healthy people across ages. Donors ranged from roughly 6 to 100 years old and were healthy Caucasians in Russia. Total RNA, at least 5.5 micrograms per sample, was extracted from PBMCs. The same data also went into a second study, on T cells of mothers and their children.

The receptor was derived from a boy under 18 in good health. The material sequenced was blood.

In nucleotides, the CDR3 is TGCAGTGCCCCCGGCAACCAAATCTACGAGCAGTACTTC. Its protein is CSAPGNQIYEQYF. The chain carries TRBV20-1 and TRBJ2-7; D is unclear. Germline CDR1 reads DFQATT; CDR2 reads SNEGSKA (reference sequence). V lost 6 bases, J lost 3 bases, and 15 bases lay in between. The CDR3 spans 13 residues.